This TCR beta chain came from a study of blood T cell repertoires in COVID-19. Study at large: PBMCs, B-cell-depleted T cells, or T cells provided the cDNA or gDNA that made up the material.

This clone was observed a single time. The CDR3 spans 14 residues. The germline gives CDR1 SGHNT, CDR2 YENEEA. In the authors' methods: How many nucleated cells were present was estimated from reference gene primer amplification. The protocol was immunoSEQ multiplex PCR, while the TCRdb copy is restricted to in-frame clones and leaves out a portion. For V, J and clone size, that table is used; D and trimming come from the DNA. This table has about 120,000 clones, 80% to 90% appearing once. The sample comprised peripheral blood. The chain is built from TRBV11-3 and TRBJ2-5; D is undetermined. The sequence derives from a woman in her 70s with acute or convalescent COVID-19. CDR3 in amino acids: CASRRRQTQETQYF. The CDR3 region has the DNA TGTGCGTCCAGAAGGCGGCAGACCCAAGAGACCCAGTACTTC.